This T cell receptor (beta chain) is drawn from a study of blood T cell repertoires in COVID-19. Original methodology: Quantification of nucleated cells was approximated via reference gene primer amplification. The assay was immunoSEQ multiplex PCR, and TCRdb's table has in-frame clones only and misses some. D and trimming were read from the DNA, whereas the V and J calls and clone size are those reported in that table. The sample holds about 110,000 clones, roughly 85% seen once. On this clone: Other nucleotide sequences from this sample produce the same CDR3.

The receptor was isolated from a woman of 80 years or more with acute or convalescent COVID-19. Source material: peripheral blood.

The CDR3, as DNA: TGTGCCAGCAGCTTAGGGGGGACATCTTCCTATGGCTACACCTTC. Protein sequence: CASSLGGTSSYGYTF. V and J are TRBV7-2 and TRBJ1-2, with TRBD1 as a possible D gene (6 bases). The CDR3 has 15 residues. The V and J ends lost 1 base and 4 bases respectively, with 13 bases between them. Germline V CDR1 and CDR2: SGHTA, FQGNSA.